The 5 T cell receptor beta chains given below trace back to one sample, sequenced in a study of blood T cells in healthy people across ages. Using a J-beta primer mix together with a sample-barcoded 5' primer, a second PCR was run for roughly 6 to 12 cycles. TCRdb re-called the 5' RACE reads with MiXCR, one entry per CDR3 protein. The data show under 2 million distinct CDR3 sequences, with about 35% seen just once and around 11% held by the top ten. The source material was blood. Receptors were obtained from a woman under 40 in good health.

This clonotype was detected a few times. The chain recombines TRBV3-1 with TRBJ2-7; TRBD2 is a possible D gene (5 bases). Germline V gene sequence: CDR1 LGHDT, CDR2 YNNKEL (reference sequence). This CDR3 spans 15 amino acids. V was pared by 0 bases and J by 2 bases, with 11 bases between. The DNA of the CDR3 is TGTGCCAGCAGCCAAGAGGGCAGGACTCCCTACGAGCAGTACTTC. It encodes CASSQEGRTPYEQYF.

This clonotype has only a few counts. The chain recombines TRBV2 with TRBJ2-5; no reliable D call. Germline-derived CDR1 and CDR2 are SNHLY and FYNNEI. The CDR3 has 11 residues. With 7 bases removed from V and 7 bases from J, the gap between germline ends came to 10 bases. CDR3 loop: CASTPLGTQYF. CDR3 nucleotides: TGTGCCAGCACCCCATTGGGGACCCAGTACTTC. Full variable domain (outside the CDR3, taken from reference TRBV2 and TRBJ2-5): EPEVTQTPSHQVTQMGQEVILRCVPISNHLYFYWYRQILGQKVEFLVSFYNNEISEKSEIFDDQFSVERPDGSNFTLKIRSTKLEDSAMYFCASTPLGTQYFGPGTRLLVL.

This clonotype was seen more than once but under ten times. The chain has TRBV6-6 and TRBJ2-3; 7 bases are shared with TRBD2. There are 17 residues in the CDR3. The germline gives CDR1 MNHNY, CDR2 SVGAGI (reference sequence). The J segment lost 2 bases and the V segment lost 4 bases, leaving 12 bases of the junction unmatched. CDR3 DNA sequence: TGTGCCAGCAGTTCAGCTCTGGCGGGGGTAGTCACAGATACGCAGTATTTT. It translates to CASSSALAGVVTDTQYF.

The chain links TRBV4-1 to TRBJ1-2, with D uncertain. The CDR3 loop spans 14 amino acids. Trimming pared 3 bases from V and 2 bases from J, leaving 10 bases between. Germline CDR1 and CDR2: MGHRA and YSYEKL. In DNA form, the CDR3 reads TGCGCCAGCAGCCATCTTTCAAGGAACTATGGCTACACCTTC. Translating it yields CASSHLSRNYGYTF.

V and J are TRBV14 and TRBJ2-2, with D perhaps matching TRBD2 (5 bases). Trimming removed 2 bases at V and 6 bases at J, with 13 bases between. CDR3 size: 15 residues. CDR1 is SGHDN, CDR2 FVKESK, per germline. The CDR3 spells CASSQPPYGAGELFF. The DNA of the CDR3 is TGTGCCAGCAGCCAACCCCCATACGGGGCCGGGGAGCTGTTTTTT.